Below are 13 T cell receptor beta chains sequenced from a single sample in a study of blood T cell repertoires in COVID-19. Libraries were prepared by immunoSEQ multiplex PCR; TCRdb keeps only in-frame clonotypes and omits some of them. This sample has fewer than 300,000 clones, with over 75% found just once. The sample consisted of PBMCs or T cells enriched from blood (not recorded which). All receptors derive from a woman in her 30s who had recovered from COVID-19.

The genes are TRBV10-3 and TRBJ2-7; 7 bases fit TRBD1. The CDR3 extends over 14 amino acids. V was clipped by 7 bases and J by 2 bases; unmatched bases: 8. Per germline, CDR1 ENHRY and CDR2 SYGVKD. The DNA for the CDR3 is TGTGCCATCAAAGGGGACAGCGCAACCTACGAGCAGTACTTC. Translation gives CAIKGDSATYEQYF.

The CDR3, as DNA: TGTGCCACCAGTGGTTACGATATAGCCGAGACCCAGTACTTC. Translation gives CATSGYDIAETQYF. The chain employs TRBV24-1 and TRBJ2-5; D is uncertain. The CDR3 length is 14 residues. Deletions cut 5 bases from V and 5 bases from J, with 14 bases between. The germline V gene encodes CDR1 KGHDR and CDR2 SFDVKD.

This chain joins TRBV7-2 and TRBJ1-2; 9 bases fit TRBD1. This CDR3 is built from 15 residues. V gave up 2 bases and J gave up 7 bases; unmatched junction bases: 8. CDR1 and CDR2 (germline): SGHTA, FQGNSA. This chain's CDR3 is CASSLILGTGFGYTF. The DNA for the CDR3 is TGTGCCAGCAGCTTAATCCTTGGGACAGGGTTTGGCTACACCTTC. The full variable domain, with the rest looked up from reference TRBV7-2 and TRBJ1-2, is GAGVSQSPSNKVTEKGKDVELRCDPISGHTALYWYRQSLGQGLEFLIYFQGNSAPDKSGLPSDRFSAERTGGSVSTLTIQRTQQEDSAVYLCASSLILGTGFGYTFGSGTRLTVV.

The chain joins TRBV7-6 to TRBJ2-1; 9 bases map to TRBD2. The V gene's germline CDR1 is SGHVS and CDR2 FNYEAQ. The CDR3 totals 17 residues. The V and J ends lost 5 bases and 4 bases, in that order; junction bases with no gene match: 12. The CDR3 loop is CASSRQAATSGYNEQFF. For the CDR3, the DNA is TGTGCCAGCAGCCGACAAGCTGCGACTAGCGGTTACAATGAGCAGTTCTTC.

The chain has TRBV28 and TRBJ1-6, with TRBD1 matching 7 bases. The V gene end was trimmed by 9 bases and the J gene end by 13 bases; junction bases not matched to a gene: 9. This CDR3 comprises 12 residues. Looked up from germline, CDR1 is MDHEN and CDR2 is SYDVKM. The CDR3 DNA is TGTGCCAGTGAGACAGGGACCAATCCCCTCCACTTT. Translated, it gives CASETGTNPLHF.

The gene calls are TRBV4-3 and TRBJ1-1; 7 nucleotides agree with TRBD1. Germline V gives CDR1 LGHNA, CDR2 YSLEER. V trimming: 0 bases; J trimming: 3 bases; junction bases outside the gene matches: 4. The CDR3 covers 15 residues. The CDR3 is CASSQDTGVHTEAFF. CDR3 DNA: TGCGCCAGCAGCCAAGATACAGGGGTTCACACTGAAGCTTTCTTT.

The chain uses TRBV6-5 and TRBJ1-2; D is perhaps TRBD1 (5 bases). V was trimmed by 7 bases and J by 2 bases, leaving 17 bases between them. Germline V CDR1 and CDR2: MNHEY, SVGAGI. CDR3 length: 15 residues. The CDR3 loop is CASKRGGADNYGYTF. The CDR3 DNA reads TGTGCCAGCAAAAGGGGTGGTGCGGACAACTATGGCTACACCTTC.

The rearrangement uses TRBV5-4 and TRBJ2-1, with 7 bases matching TRBD1. J gave up 3 bases and V 4 bases, and 10 bases lay outside the gene matches. The length of the CDR3 is 16 residues. Germline CDR1 and CDR2: SGHNT and YYREEE (reference sequence). The CDR3 protein is CASSRAGTAFYNEQFF. As DNA, the CDR3 is TGTGCCAGCAGCCGTGCCGGGACAGCTTTCTACAATGAGCAGTTCTTC.

The rearrangement links TRBV19 to TRBJ2-1; 8 bases line up with TRBD2. The V and J ends lost 8 bases and 7 bases, in that order; junction bases with no gene match: 13. Germline CDR1 LNHDA, CDR2 SQIVND (reference sequence). CDR3 size: 15 residues. CDR3 loop: CASRDSPAGVNEQFF. The CDR3 DNA reads as TGTGCCAGTCGCGACTCACCAGCGGGGGTAAATGAGCAGTTCTTC.

The sample holds one count of this clone. This sequence joins TRBV19 and TRBJ2-6; TRBD1 aligns across 7 bases. There are 15 residues in the CDR3. The germline CDR1 and CDR2 sequences are LNHDA and SQIVND (reference sequence). With 8 bases clipped from V and 2 bases from J, the junction kept 6 bases outside the gene matches. CDR3: CASGAQGPGANVLTF. CDR3 nucleotides: TGTGCCAGTGGGGCACAGGGGCCTGGGGCCAACGTCCTGACTTTC.

The chain combines TRBV29-1 with TRBJ2-3, with D perhaps TRBD2 (6 bases). Germline-derived CDR1 and CDR2 are SQVTM and ANQGSEA. The CDR3 has 15 residues. V lost 6 bases and J lost 2, with 18 bases in between. CDR3: CSVGTPHNLTDTQYF. The CDR3 DNA reads as TGCAGCGTGGGGACTCCACACAACCTCACAGATACGCAGTATTTT.

The chain carries TRBV7-2 and TRBJ2-5; D may be TRBD1 (5 bases). Germline CDR1 SGHTA, CDR2 FQGNSA. The V end lost 2 bases, the J end lost 5 bases, and 9 bases lay between the germline ends. The length of the CDR3 is 13 residues. CDR3 protein: CASSLRQSETQYF. CDR3 nucleotide sequence: TGTGCCAGCAGCTTACGACAGTCGGAGACCCAGTACTTC.

The J gene is TRBJ2-5, the V gene TRBV30; 9 nucleotides agree with TRBD1. The CDR3 has 13 residues. Trimming at V came to 4 bases and at J to 4 bases, leaving 4 bases not matched to a gene. Per the germline V gene, CDR1 is GTSNPN and CDR2 is SVGIG (reference sequence). CDR3: CAWNQDRGETQYF. For the CDR3, the DNA is TGTGCCTGGAATCAGGACAGGGGAGAGACCCAGTACTTC.